This TCR beta chain was sequenced for a study of regulatory T cells in long-lasting Graves disease. Study context: Prior antithyroid drug treatment in newly diagnosed Graves' patients lasted under 3 months.

On this clonotype: Its target is not known.

Researchers made TCR beta libraries by using iRepertoire HTBI primers and running Arm-PCR on CDR3 regions. MiXCR, applied by TCRdb to the multiplex PCR reads, yields one record per CDR3 protein. The sample lists some 410,000 distinct CDR3 sequences; around 17% were seen once. The sample's time point: newly diagnosed GD, antithyroid drugs for less than 3 months. Construction of the TCR library relied on RNA isolated from PBMCs. The CDR3 runs to 14 residues. Trimming removed 7 bases from V and 2 bases from J, with 14 bases in between. Per the germline V gene, CDR1 is SQVTM and CDR2 is ANQGSEA. Study conclusions and caveats: Newly diagnosed disease favored TRBV20-1 and TRBJ2-1 over persistent disease. The study found lower TCR diversity in persistent Graves' patients than in newly diagnosed ones.

These data were likewise used in another study, on T cells in Graves' hyperthyroidism and ophthalmopathy. In that study: With the HTBI primer set, the TCR CDR3 went through a first round of RT-PCR.

The material was peripheral blood mononuclear cells (PBMCs), obtained at new diagnosis, from a patient treated with antithyroid drugs. The gene calls are TRBV29-1 and TRBJ2-2; D ambiguous. This receptor was obtained from a woman in her twenties or thirties with Graves disease. The CDR3 DNA follows: TGCAGCGCCGTCCCCGATGTAAACACCGGGGAGCTGTTTTTT. Translation: CSAVPDVNTGELFF.